This record looks at one TCR beta chain sequence and its context. Here immunoSEQ multiplex PCR was the method, and the copy in TCRdb shows in-frame clones only, minus some. The table records some 80,000 clones, less than 90% of them present only once. CDR3 length equals 17 residues. CDR1 is SGDLS and CDR2 is YYNGEE in the germline V gene. V lost 3 bases and J lost 4; bases outside the gene matches: 10. The sample belongs to a study of T cell clones after liver transplantation. The sequence came from a human patient who received a liver transplant. Some of the T cells might come from the graft donor. Here the sequenced sample was CD4+ T cells from blood, taken about 50 months after liver transplant. The V call is TRBV9, the J call TRBJ1-6; 7 bases match TRBD1. The CDR3 is CASSGRQGDPYNSPLHF. The CDR3 DNA follows: TGTGCCAGCAGCGGGCGACAGGGTGACCCTTATAATTCACCCCTCCACTTT.